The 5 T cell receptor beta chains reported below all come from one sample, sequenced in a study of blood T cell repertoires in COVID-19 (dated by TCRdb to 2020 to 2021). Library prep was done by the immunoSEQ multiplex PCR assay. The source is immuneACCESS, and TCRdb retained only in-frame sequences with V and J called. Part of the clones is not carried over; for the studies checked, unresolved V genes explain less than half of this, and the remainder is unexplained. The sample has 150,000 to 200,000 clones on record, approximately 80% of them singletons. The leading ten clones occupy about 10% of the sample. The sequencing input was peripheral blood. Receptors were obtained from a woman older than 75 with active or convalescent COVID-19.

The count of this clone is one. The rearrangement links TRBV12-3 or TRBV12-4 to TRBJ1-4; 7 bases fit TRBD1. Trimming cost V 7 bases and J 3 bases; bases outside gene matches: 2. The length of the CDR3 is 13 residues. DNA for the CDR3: TGTGCCAGCATGGGACAGCCTAATGAAAAACTGTTTTTT. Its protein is CASMGQPNEKLFF.

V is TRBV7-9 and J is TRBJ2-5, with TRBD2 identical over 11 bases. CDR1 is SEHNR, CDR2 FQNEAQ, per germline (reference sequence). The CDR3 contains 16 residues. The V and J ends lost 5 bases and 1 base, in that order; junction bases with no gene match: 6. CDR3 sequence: CASSPGTSGVQETQYF. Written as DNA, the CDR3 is TGTGCCAGCAGCCCCGGGACTAGCGGAGTCCAAGAGACCCAGTACTTC. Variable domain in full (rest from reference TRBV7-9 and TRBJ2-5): DTGVSQNPRHKITKRGQNVTFRCDPISEHNRLYWYRQTLGQGPEFLTYFQNEAQLEKSRLLSDRFSAERPKGSFSTLEIQRTEQGDSAMYLCASSPGTSGVQETQYFGPGTRLLVL.

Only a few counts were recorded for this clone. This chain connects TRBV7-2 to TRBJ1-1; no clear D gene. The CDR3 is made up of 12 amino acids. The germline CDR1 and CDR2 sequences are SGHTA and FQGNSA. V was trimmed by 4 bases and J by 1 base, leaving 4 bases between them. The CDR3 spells CASSYQNTEAFF. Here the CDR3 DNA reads TGTGCCAGCAGCTATCAGAACACTGAAGCTTTCTTT.

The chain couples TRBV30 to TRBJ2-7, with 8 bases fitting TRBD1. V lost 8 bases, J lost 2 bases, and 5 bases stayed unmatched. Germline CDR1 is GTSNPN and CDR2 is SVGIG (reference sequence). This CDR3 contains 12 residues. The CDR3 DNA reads TGTGCCGGATGGACAGGGACCTACGAGCAGTACTTC. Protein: CAGWTGTYEQYF.

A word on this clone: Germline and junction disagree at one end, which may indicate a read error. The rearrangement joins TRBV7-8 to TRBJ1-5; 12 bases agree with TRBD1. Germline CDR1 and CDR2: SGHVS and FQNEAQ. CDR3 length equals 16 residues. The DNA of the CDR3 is TGTGCCAGCAGCTTATATGGGACAGGGGGCAAACAGCCCCAGCATTTT. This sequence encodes CASSLYGTGGKQPQHF.